Described below is a single TCR beta chain sequence and its context. The antigen remains unidentified. TCRdb ran MiXCR on the 5' RACE reads and lists one entry per CDR3 protein. The sample has more than 1.5 million distinct CDR3 sequences, more than 30% seen once. This sample stems from a study of identical twins. The J segment lost 5 bases and the V segment lost 1 base, leaving 5 bases of the junction unmatched. This CDR3 region has 15 residues. The germline gives CDR1 MNHEY, CDR2 SMNVEV (reference sequence). Donors uniformly comprised healthy Caucasians. General study results and limits: Insertions were fewer in abundant cord blood beta clonotypes, whereas memory repertoires showed none of this pattern. The presence of invariant MAIT and iNKT cells could partly confound analyses of zero-insertion sequences. In beta out-of-frame sequences, the excess sharing between twins was weaker.

The genes are TRBV27 and TRBJ2-7, with 10 bases matching TRBD1. Sequencing was performed on cord blood. The sequence was obtained from a newborn girl in good health. The CDR3 DNA sequence: TGTGCCAGCAGTTTATTCCCGGGACAGGGGAACGAGCAGTACTTC. This encodes CASSLFPGQGNEQYF.